The sequence of this T cell receptor (beta chain) was determined in a study of blood T cell repertoires in COVID-19. Across the study: Acute-phase and convalescent COVID-19 samples originated in the United States, Italy and Spain. The analysed material was cDNA or gDNA that came from T cells, B-cell-depleted T cells, or PBMCs.

The germline V gene has CDR1 SGHDT and CDR2 YYEEEE. The V gene end was trimmed by 4 bases and the J gene end by 5 bases; junction bases not matched to a gene: 10. This CDR3 is built from 15 residues. Recruited during active infection, patients (from Seattle) were subsequently followed longitudinally. In the original analysis: Estimation of nucleated cell counts was performed using reference gene primer amplification. The repertoire was sequenced with immunoSEQ multiplex PCR; TCRdb's copy has only in-frame clones and lacks some. From that table come the V and J calls and clone size; the DNA was used to work out D and trimming. This sample has 200,000 to 300,000 clones; about four fifths occur once, and the top ten carry 7.5%.

The sample taken for sequencing was peripheral blood. The source is a woman of 80 years or more with COVID-19, enrolled during active disease. The rearrangement uses TRBV5-6 and TRBJ1-1; the match to TRBD1 covers 8 bases. CDR3 region: CASSPRGRGPTEAFF. The CDR3 bases are TGTGCCAGCAGCCCTAGGGGCAGGGGGCCGACTGAAGCTTTCTTT. Full variable domain (missing parts from reference TRBV5-6 and TRBJ1-1): DAGVTQSPTHLIKTRGQQVTLRCSPKSGHDTVSWYQQALGQGPQFIFQYYEEEERQRGNFPDRFSGHQFPNYSSELNVNALLLGDSALYLCASSPRGRGPTEAFFGQGTRLTVV.